This T cell receptor (beta chain) was profiled in a study of vaccination and CD4 T cells after COVID-19 (dated 2022 in TCRdb). Study-level background: The convalescent cohort comprised six males and four females, including two Hispanic individuals, seven Caucasians, two Asians and one multiracial person. Participants got two doses of the Pfizer-BioNTech BNT162b2 vaccine (n=8) or two doses of the Moderna mRNA-1273 vaccine (n=2). Post-COVID blood samples were collected from convalescent patients a median of around 100 days after diagnosis, with a range of about 30 to 161 days. Post-vaccine blood samples were taken a median of 72 days after the second vaccine dose, with a range of 14 to 241 days. Overlapping spike peptide pools from SARS-CoV-2 and from the common cold coronaviruses HCoV-NL63, HCoV-OC43 and HCoV-229E were used as culture stimuli. Control cultures received a CEFX viral epitope pool as the positive control, an HIV-1 Nef peptide pool as the negative control, or no peptide. The spike-specific CD4+ TCR repertoire was compared before and after mRNA vaccination in over nine COVID-19 convalescent patients and several infection-naive healthy vaccine recipients. At the TCR clonotype level, an earlier paper using these donors assessed memory CD4+ T cell crossreactivity between SARS-CoV-2 and common cold coronavirus spike proteins. Findings and caveats that apply to the study as a whole: Among the post-vaccine SARS-CoV-2-reactive clones in convalescent patients, a median about 87% showed up only after vaccination, which suggests vaccine-specific priming. Nearly all vaccine-specific clones in convalescent patients (304 of 307) were mono-reactive for SARS-CoV-2 spike rather than cross-reactive with common cold coronaviruses. Relatively few convalescent patients were included in the study, and early timepoints after natural infection were not analyzed. Although the median number of SARS-CoV-2-reactive clonotypes went up from around 20 after infection to around 39 after vaccination, the increase was not significant.

In the paper's terms, the treatment or condition label means: roughly 11-day PBMC culture with coronavirus spike peptide pools or control peptides (ViraFEST assay). CD4+ T cells from unexposed donors were collected before the COVID-19 pandemic (2011-2018). The ViraFEST assay, used in the study, expanded antigen-specific T cells with peptide pools and then identified the expanded clonotypes through TCR sequencing. Each well held 1.5 million to 2.5 million PBMCs cultured with around 10 ug/ml peptide pools in IMDM containing roughly 5% human AB serum and about 10 IU/ml IL-2. Half of the culture medium was replaced with fresh IL-2-containing medium on days 3 and 7. After less than 12 days of culture, CD4+ T cells were isolated by negative selection using the EasySep CD4+ T cell isolation kit. Unexposed donor CD4+ T cells were tested for reactivity to SARS-CoV-2 S and N and four common cold coronavirus spike pools, as cell number allowed. PBMCs were separated from whole blood using Ficoll-Paque Plus gradient centrifugation and then either used fresh or cryopreserved at -140C. Each culture condition was generally run in triplicate wells. The leukapheresis product used for the unexposed donors was purchased from a commercial source.

Its CDR3 holds 11 amino acids, cysteine through phenylalanine. Just the 33-base CDR3 DNA is kept, in frame starting at base 1. V was cut back by 5 bases and J by 5 bases, leaving a gap of 6 bases between them. Via the germline V gene (reference sequence), CDR1 is LNHDA and CDR2 SQIVND. Libraries came from PCR. TCR sequencing of DNA from cultured CD4+ T cells used the Oncomine TCR Beta short-read assay at the Johns Hopkins FTIC core. Genomic DNA was extracted from the cultured CD4+ T cells with the QIAamp micro DNA kit. Oncomine TCR Beta libraries from cultured CD4+ T cells were pooled with unique dual indexes and sequenced on an Illumina iSeq 100. On the authors' methods: Non-productive sequences were filtered out, and CDR3s that did not start with C, did not end with F or W, or were shorter than 7 amino acids were discarded. The MANAFEST web application was used to identify antigen-specific clonotypes by comparing peptide-stimulated wells against reference wells and other culture wells. For a clone to be called positive, the clone needed an FDR below 0.05, an odds ratio above 5, and a productive frequency above 0.1% in at least two of three replicate wells. Clonotypes that were significantly expanded in both SARS-CoV-2 spike wells and at least one common cold coronavirus spike condition were defined as cross-reactive. Similarity between CDR3 sequences was evaluated in R version 3.6.1 using Levenshtein distances (stringdist) and unrooted phylogenetic trees (ape). TCRdb handled the public reads itself, with Q25 trimming in fastp and clone calling in MiXCR, and kept productive beta chains. Each CDR3 protein gets just one entry, which takes the most common genes and DNA from the rows behind it. V and J calls and clone size were set by TCRdb, not the authors. The sample table records 9,500 or so distinct CDR3 sequences; roughly 30% of these occur just once. The ten most abundant clones make up 13% of the sample.

In the case of this clonotype: Its recognized antigen is unknown. Per-base quality was not reported, and no clone a single base away is much larger than it.

The TCR was taken from a human donor in good health. The sequence links TRBV19 to TRBJ2-5; the D gene lacks a confident call. The sequenced sample was CD4+ T cells from blood, cultured in vitro. The CDR3 protein sequence reads: CASSVMETQYF. The nucleotides are TGTGCCAGTAGTGTGATGGAGACCCAGTACTTC.